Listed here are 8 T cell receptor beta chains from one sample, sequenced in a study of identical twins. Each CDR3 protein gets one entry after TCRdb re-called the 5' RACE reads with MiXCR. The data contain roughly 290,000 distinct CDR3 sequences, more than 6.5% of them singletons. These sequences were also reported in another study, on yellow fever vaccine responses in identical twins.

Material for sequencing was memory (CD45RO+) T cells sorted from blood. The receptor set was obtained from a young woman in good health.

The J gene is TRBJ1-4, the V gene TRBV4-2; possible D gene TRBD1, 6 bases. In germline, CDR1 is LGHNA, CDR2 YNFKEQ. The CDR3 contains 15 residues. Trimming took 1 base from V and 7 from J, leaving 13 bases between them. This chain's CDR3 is CASSQGSGESEKLFF. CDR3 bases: TGTGCCAGCAGCCAAGGCTCAGGGGAGAGTGAAAAACTGTTTTTT.

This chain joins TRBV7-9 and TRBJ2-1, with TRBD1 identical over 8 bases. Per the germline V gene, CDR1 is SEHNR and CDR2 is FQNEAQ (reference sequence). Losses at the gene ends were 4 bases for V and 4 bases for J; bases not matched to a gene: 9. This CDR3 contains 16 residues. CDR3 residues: CASSSDRGLEYNEQFF. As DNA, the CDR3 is TGTGCCAGCAGCTCTGACAGGGGTTTGGAATACAATGAGCAGTTCTTC.

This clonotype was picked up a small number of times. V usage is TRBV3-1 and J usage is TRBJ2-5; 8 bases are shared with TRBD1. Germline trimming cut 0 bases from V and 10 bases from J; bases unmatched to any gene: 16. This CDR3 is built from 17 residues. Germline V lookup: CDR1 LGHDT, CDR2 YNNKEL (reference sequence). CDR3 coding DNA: TGTGCCAGCAGCCAAGATGTGACGGACAGGGCGATACGAGGCCAGTACTTC. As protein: CASSQDVTDRAIRGQYF.

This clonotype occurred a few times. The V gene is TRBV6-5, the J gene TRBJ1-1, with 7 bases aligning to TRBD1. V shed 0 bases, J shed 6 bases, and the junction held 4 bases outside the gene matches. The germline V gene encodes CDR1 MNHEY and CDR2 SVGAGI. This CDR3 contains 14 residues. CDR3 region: CASSYSGQRPEAFF. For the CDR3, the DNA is TGTGCCAGCAGTTACTCGGGACAGAGACCTGAAGCTTTCTTT.

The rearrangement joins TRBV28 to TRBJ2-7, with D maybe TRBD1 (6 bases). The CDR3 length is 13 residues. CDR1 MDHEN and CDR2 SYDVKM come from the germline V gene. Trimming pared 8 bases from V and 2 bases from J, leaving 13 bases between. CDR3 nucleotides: TGTGCCAGCGGCCGGGACACGACCTACGAGCAGTACTTC. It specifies CASGRDTTYEQYF.

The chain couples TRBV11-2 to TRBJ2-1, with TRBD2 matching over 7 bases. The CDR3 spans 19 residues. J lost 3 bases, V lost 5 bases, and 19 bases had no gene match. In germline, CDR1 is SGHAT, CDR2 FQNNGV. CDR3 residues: CASSPKPFVGGGSYNEQFF. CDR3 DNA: TGTGCCAGCAGCCCTAAACCTTTTGTCGGCGGCGGGAGCTACAATGAGCAGTTCTTC.

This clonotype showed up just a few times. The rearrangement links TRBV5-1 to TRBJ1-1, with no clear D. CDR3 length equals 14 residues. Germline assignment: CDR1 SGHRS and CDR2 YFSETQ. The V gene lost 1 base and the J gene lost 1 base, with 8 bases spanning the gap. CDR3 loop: CASSLFGRNTEAFF. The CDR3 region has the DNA TGCGCCAGCAGCTTGTTCGGGCGGAACACTGAAGCTTTCTTT.

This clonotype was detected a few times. CDR3 bases: TGCAGCCCCCTTCCGGTAGGACAGGGTTCAGATACGCAGTATTTT. Its translation: CSPLPVGQGSDTQYF. The rearrangement joins TRBV29-1 to TRBJ2-3, with TRBD1 matching 8 bases. The CDR3 spans 15 residues. The J segment lost 4 bases and the V segment lost 8 bases, leaving 14 bases of the junction unmatched. The V gene's germline CDR1 is SQVTM and CDR2 ANQGSEA.